These T cell receptor beta chains were read from a single sample in a study of beta chain features in type 1 diabetes. Clones were sequenced by immunoSEQ multiplex PCR, and TCRdb holds only the in-frame ones, with some missing. The data show 110,000 to 150,000 clones, 9.5% to 10% seen once. Source material: central memory CD4+ T cells from blood. The origin of the receptors is a woman aged 40 to 50 in good health. The conserved cysteine and the conserved F or W are not part of the CDR3 here.

V gene | CDR3 protein
TRBV5-1 | ASSNSGGNSYNEQF
TRBV14 | APSRVDEQF
TRBV6-1 | ASSDALNVMVGYT
TRBV18 | ASSPASGARDTQY
TRBV5-4 | ASSFRQGRSGNTIY
TRBV29-1 | SVERSVAKNIQY
TRBV9 | ASSVGTGMNTEAF
TRBV6-5 | ASGSDQETQY
TRBV6-5 | ASSRGLAGTETQY
TRBV15 | ATSRDRGPYEQY
TRBV2 | ASSGDRSRGQPQH
TRBV10-1 | ASSSNGGNTIY
TRBV18 | ASSPRQGANEQY
TRBV6-5 | ASSSTGDLAKNIQY
TRBV27 | ASSSWTSGGTEQY
TRBV6-5 | ASSYSPGANTGELF
TRBV4-3 | ASSLGQAGEIGADTQY
TRBV5-8 | ASSLYRVTKNIQY
TRBV9 | ASSVAGGGDSPLH
TRBV6-1 | ASSEVLGGGSTDTQY
TRBV5-1 | ASSPRALASTDTQY
TRBV29-1 | SVVLGRGGPNTGELF
TRBV9 | ASSGTVAGGGNEQF
TRBV10-3 | AISESPQTTGGQETQY
TRBV4-1 | ASSRLAGGTDTQY
TRBV29-1 | SVADPRGEKLF